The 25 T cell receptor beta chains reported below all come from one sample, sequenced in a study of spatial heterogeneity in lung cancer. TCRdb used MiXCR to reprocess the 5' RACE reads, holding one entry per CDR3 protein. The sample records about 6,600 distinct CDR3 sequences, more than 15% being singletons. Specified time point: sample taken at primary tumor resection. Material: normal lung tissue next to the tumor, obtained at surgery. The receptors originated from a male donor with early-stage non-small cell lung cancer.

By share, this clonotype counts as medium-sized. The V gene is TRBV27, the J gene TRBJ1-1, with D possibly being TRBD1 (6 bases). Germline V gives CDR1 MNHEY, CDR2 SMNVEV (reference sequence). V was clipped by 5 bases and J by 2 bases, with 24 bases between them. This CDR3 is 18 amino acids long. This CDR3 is CASSHTRQARGPNTEAFF. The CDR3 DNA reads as TGTGCCAGCAGTCATACCCGACAGGCTCGGGGCCCTAACACTGAAGCTTTCTTT.

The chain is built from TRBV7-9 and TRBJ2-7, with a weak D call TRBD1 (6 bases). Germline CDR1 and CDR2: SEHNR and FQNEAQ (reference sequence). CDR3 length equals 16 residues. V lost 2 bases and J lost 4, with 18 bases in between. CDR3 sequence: CASSLRQASKIYEQYF. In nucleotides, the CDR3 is TGTGCCAGCAGCTTACGACAGGCCTCAAAAATTTACGAGCAGTACTTC.

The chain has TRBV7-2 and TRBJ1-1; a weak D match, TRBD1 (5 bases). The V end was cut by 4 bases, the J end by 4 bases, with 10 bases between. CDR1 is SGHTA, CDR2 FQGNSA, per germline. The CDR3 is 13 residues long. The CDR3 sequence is CASSSQRGTEAFF. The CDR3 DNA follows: TGTGCCAGCAGCTCGCAGAGGGGCACTGAAGCTTTCTTT.

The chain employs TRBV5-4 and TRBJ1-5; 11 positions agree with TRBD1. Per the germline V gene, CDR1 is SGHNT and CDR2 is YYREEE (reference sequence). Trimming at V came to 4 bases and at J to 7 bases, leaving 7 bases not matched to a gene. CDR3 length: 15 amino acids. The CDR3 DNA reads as TGTGCCAGCAGCGCGGACAGGGGGCAGGGACAGCCCCAGCATTTT. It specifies CASSADRGQGQPQHF.

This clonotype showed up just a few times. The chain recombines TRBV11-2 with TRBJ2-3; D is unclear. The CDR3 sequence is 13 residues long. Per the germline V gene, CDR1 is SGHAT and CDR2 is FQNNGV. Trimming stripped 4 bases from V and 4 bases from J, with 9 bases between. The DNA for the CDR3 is TGTGCCAGCAGCTCCGCCCGGGCAGATACGCAGTATTTT. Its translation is CASSSARADTQYF.

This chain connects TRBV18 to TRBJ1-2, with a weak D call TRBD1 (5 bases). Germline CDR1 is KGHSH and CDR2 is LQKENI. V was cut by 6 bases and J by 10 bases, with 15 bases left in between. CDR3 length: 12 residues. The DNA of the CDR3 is TGTGCCAGCTCCCGACCACAAGGGGTCTACACCTTC. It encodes CASSRPQGVYTF.

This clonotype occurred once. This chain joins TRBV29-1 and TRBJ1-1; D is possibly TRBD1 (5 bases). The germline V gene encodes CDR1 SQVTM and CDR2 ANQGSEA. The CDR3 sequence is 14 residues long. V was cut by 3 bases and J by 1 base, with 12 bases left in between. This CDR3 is CSVDEGRKNTEAFF. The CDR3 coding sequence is TGCAGCGTTGATGAGGGACGGAAGAACACTGAAGCTTTCTTT.

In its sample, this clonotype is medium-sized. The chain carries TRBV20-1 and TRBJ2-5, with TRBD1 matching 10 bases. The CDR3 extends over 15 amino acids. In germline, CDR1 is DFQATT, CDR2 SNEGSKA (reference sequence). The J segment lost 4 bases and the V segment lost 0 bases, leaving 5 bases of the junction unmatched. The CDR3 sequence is CSARDWDRGRETQYF. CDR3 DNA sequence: TGCAGTGCTAGAGATTGGGACAGGGGACGAGAGACCCAGTACTTC.

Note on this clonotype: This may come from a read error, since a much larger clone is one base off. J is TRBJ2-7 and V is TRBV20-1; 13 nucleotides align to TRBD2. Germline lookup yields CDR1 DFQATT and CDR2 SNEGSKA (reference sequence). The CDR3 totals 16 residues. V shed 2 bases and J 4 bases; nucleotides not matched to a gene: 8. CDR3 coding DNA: TGCAGTGCTAGACCCACTAGCGGGAGGGTCAGGTACGAGCAGTACTTC. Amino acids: CSARPTSGRVRYEQYF.

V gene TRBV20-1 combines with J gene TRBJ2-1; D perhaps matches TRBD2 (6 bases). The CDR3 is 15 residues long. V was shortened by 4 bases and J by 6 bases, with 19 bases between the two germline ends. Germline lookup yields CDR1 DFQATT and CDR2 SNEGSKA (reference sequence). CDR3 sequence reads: CSATAGAGTANEQFF. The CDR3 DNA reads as TGCAGTGCTACAGCCGGGGCGGGGACGGCCAATGAGCAGTTCTTC.

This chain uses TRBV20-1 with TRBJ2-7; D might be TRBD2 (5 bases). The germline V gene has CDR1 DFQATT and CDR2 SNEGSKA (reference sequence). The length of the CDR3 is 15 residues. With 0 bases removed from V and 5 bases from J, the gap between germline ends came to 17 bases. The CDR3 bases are TGCAGTGCTAGAGATTCGAGGCTAGCTACCCACGAGCAGTACTTC. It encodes CSARDSRLATHEQYF.

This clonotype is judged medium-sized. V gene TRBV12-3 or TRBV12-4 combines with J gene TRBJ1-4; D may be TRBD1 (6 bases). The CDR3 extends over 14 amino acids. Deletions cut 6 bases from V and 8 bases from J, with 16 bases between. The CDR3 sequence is CASSRRGAREKLFF. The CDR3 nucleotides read TGTGCCAGCAGCCGTCGGGGGGCGCGGGAAAAACTGTTTTTT.

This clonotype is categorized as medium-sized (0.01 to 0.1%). The CDR3 nucleotides are TGCGCCAGCAGCTTGGCAGGTACGAATGAGCAGTTCTTC. Its translation is CASSLAGTNEQFF. V usage is TRBV5-1 and J usage is TRBJ2-1; D remains ambiguous. Trimming removed 0 bases from V and 7 bases from J, with 8 bases in between. Germline V CDR1 and CDR2: SGHRS, YFSETQ. The CDR3 sequence is 13 residues long.

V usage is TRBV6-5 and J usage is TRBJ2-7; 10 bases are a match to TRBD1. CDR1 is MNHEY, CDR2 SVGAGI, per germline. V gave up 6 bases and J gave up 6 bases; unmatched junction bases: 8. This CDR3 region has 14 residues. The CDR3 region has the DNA TGTGCCAGCAGCCCGGCGGGACAGGGGCCCGAGCAGTACTTC. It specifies CASSPAGQGPEQYF.

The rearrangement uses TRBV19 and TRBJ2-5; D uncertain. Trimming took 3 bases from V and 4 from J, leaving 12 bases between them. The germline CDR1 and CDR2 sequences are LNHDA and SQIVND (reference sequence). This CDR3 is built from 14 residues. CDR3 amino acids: CASSIGRATETQYF. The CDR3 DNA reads TGTGCCAGTAGTATTGGTAGAGCTACAGAGACCCAGTACTTC. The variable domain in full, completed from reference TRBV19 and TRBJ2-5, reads DGGITQSPKYLFRKEGQNVTLSCEQNLNHDAMYWYRQDPGQGLRLIYYSQIVNDFQKGDIAEGYSVSREKKESFPLTVTSAQKNPTAFYLCASSIGRATETQYFGPGTRLLVL.

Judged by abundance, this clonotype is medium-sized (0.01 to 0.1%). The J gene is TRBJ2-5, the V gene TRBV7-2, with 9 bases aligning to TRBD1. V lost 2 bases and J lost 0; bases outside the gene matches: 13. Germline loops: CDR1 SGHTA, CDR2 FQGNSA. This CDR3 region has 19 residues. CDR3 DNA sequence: TGTGCCAGCAGCTTAATCTTGGGCGGGACAGGGTACGACCAAGAGACCCAGTACTTC. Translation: CASSLILGGTGYDQETQYF.

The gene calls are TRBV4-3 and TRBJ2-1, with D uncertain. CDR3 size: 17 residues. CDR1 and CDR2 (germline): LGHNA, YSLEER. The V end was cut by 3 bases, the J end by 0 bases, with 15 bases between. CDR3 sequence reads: CASSHDFPESSYNEQFF. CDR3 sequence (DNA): TGCGCCAGCAGCCATGATTTCCCCGAGAGCTCCTACAATGAGCAGTTCTTC.

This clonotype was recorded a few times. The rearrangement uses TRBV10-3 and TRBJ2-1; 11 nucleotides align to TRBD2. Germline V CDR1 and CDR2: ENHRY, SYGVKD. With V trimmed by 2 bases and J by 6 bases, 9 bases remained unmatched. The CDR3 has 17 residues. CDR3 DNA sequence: TGTGCCATCAGTGAGGCGGGACTAGCGGACGGTCCCAATGAGCAGTTCTTC. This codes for CAISEAGLADGPNEQFF.

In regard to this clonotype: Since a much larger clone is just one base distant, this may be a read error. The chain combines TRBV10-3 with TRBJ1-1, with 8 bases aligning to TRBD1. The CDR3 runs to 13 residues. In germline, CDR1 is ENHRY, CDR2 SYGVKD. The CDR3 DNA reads TGTGCCATCAGGGTGGACAGGGACACTGAACCTTTCTTT. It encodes CAIRVDRDTEPFF.

The CDR3 nucleotides read TGCAGTGCTAGAAGGCAGGGATTGAGCAATGAGCAGTTCTTC. Translating it yields CSARRQGLSNEQFF. V gene TRBV20-1 combines with J gene TRBJ2-1; TRBD1 is a possible D gene (5 bases). The length of the CDR3 is 14 residues. V was shortened by 2 bases and J by 6 bases, with 14 bases between the two germline ends. From germline, CDR1 is DFQATT and CDR2 SNEGSKA (reference sequence).

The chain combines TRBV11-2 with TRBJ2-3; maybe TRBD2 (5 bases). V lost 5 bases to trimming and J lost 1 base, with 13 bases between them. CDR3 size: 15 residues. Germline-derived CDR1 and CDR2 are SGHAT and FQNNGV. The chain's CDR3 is CASSEYTRRTDTQYF. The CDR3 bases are TGTGCCAGCAGCGAATATACTAGACGCACAGATACGCAGTATTTT.

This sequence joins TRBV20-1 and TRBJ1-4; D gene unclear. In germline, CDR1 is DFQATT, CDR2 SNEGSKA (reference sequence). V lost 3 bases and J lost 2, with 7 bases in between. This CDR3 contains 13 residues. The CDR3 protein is CSASGYTNEKLFF. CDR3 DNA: TGCAGTGCTAGCGGATACACTAATGAAAAACTGTTTTTT.

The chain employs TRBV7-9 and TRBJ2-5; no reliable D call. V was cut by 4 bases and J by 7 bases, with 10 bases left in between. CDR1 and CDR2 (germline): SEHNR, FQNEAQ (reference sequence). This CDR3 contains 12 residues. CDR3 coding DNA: TGTGCCAGCAGCTCACCCGTGGGGACCCAGTACTTC. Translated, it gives CASSSPVGTQYF.

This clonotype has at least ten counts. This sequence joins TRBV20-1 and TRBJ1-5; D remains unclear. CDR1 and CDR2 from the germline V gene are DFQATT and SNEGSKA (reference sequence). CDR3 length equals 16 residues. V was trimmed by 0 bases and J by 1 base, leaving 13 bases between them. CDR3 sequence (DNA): TGCAGTGCTAGAGATTCCGGGTTAAGGAGCAATCAGCCCCAGCATTTT. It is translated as CSARDSGLRSNQPQHF.

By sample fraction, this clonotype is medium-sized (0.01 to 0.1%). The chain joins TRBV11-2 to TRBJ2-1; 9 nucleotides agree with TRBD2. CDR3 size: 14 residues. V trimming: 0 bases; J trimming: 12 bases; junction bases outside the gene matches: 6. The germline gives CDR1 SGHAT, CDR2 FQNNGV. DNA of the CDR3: TGTGCCAGCAGCTTAGACCCCGGGACTAGCAGGCAGTTCTTC. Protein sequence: CASSLDPGTSRQFF. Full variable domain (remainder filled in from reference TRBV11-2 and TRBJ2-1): EAGVAQSPRYKIIEKRQSVAFWCNPISGHATLYWYQQILGQGPKLLIQFQNNGVVDDSQLPKDRFSAERLKGVDSTLKIQPAKLEDSAVYLCASSLDPGTSRQFFGPGTRLTVL.